The 24 T cell receptor beta chains presented below share a single source sample, sequenced in a study of cytomegalovirus exposure and HLA in healthy donors. Use of 60 Vbeta and 13 Jbeta primers characterized the PCR. TCRdb keeps only in-frame clones here, not all; method: immunoSEQ multiplex PCR. The sample has about 200,000 clones. The sequencing sample was made of PBMCs. These receptor sequences come from a girl aged 2 to 10 in good health and CMV-seropositive.

The CDR3 DNA sequence: TGTGCCAGTAAACCGGGACAGCCCTATGGCTACACCTTC. Protein: CASKPGQPYGYTF. The V call is TRBV19, the J call TRBJ1-2; TRBD1 aligns across 7 bases. With 7 bases clipped from V and 4 bases from J, the junction kept 6 bases outside the gene matches. Per the germline V gene, CDR1 is LNHDA and CDR2 is SQIVND (reference sequence). This CDR3 comprises 13 residues.

This chain connects TRBV6-6 to TRBJ2-7, with D tentatively TRBD1 (6 bases). Trimming shortened V by 6 bases and J by 7 bases, and 16 bases separated the two germline ends. CDR3 length: 13 amino acids. CDR1 MNHNY and CDR2 SVGAGI come from the germline V gene (reference sequence). In DNA, the CDR3 is TGTGCCAGCAGCCGACAGGAGCTGGGGGAGCAGTACTTC. Encoded protein: CASSRQELGEQYF.

The chain recombines TRBV19 with TRBJ1-2, with 7 bases aligning to TRBD1. J was trimmed by 2 bases and V by 7 bases; bases with no gene match: 10. The V gene's germline CDR1 is LNHDA and CDR2 SQIVND (reference sequence). This CDR3 contains 15 residues. Written as DNA, the CDR3 is TGTGCCAGTACCACGGAACGACAGGGCAACTATGGCTACACCTTC. It codes for CASTTERQGNYGYTF.

The V call is TRBV2, the J call TRBJ2-2, with D maybe TRBD2 (7 bases). Germline-derived CDR1 and CDR2 are SNHLY and FYNNEI. V was shortened by 10 bases and J by 4 bases, with 13 bases between the two germline ends. The CDR3 has 13 amino acids. The DNA for the CDR3 is TGTGCCACCTCAGGGGAGGGCACCGGGGAGCTGTTTTTT. This codes for CATSGEGTGELFF.

V gene TRBV6-1 combines with J gene TRBJ1-3; D possibly corresponds to TRBD1 (6 bases). The germline V and J ends were trimmed by 4 bases and 8 bases, with 9 bases remaining between them. The CDR3 runs to 12 residues. Per germline, CDR1 MNHNS and CDR2 SASEGT. This CDR3 reads CASSGTEDTIYF. For the CDR3, the DNA is TGTGCCAGCAGTGGGACAGAGGACACCATATATTTT.

The chain uses TRBV9 and TRBJ2-6; no clear D. CDR1 is SGDLS and CDR2 is YYNGEE in the germline V gene. V lost 1 base, J lost 1 base, and 24 bases lay in between. The CDR3 covers 21 residues. CDR3 in DNA: TGTGCCAGCAGCGTACGAACCCCGGGTCACCAGTCCCCATCTGGGGCCAACGTCCTGACTTTC. Amino acids: CASSVRTPGHQSPSGANVLTF.

The gene calls are TRBV5-1 and TRBJ2-2; TRBD1 aligns across 7 bases. Germline lookup yields CDR1 SGHRS and CDR2 YFSETQ. V was pared by 3 bases and J by 1 base, with 6 bases of the junction left unmatched. This CDR3 has 16 residues. The CDR3 loop is CASSWTGHQNTGELFF. The CDR3 DNA reads as TGCGCCAGCAGCTGGACAGGCCACCAGAACACCGGGGAGCTGTTTTTT.

V gene TRBV20-1 combines with J gene TRBJ1-2, with a possible D match to TRBD1 (6 bases). The CDR3 consists of 11 residues. V was pared by 4 bases and J by 4 bases, with 7 bases between. Germline assignment: CDR1 DFQATT and CDR2 SNEGSKA (reference sequence). CDR3 residues: CSATDSYGYTF. The CDR3 nucleotides read TGCAGTGCTACGGACAGCTATGGCTACACCTTC.

The CDR3 sequence is CASSSGQGASYNEQFF. CDR3 nucleotide sequence: TGTGCCAGCAGCTCGGGACAGGGGGCCTCCTACAATGAGCAGTTCTTC. The chain combines TRBV5-6 with TRBJ2-1; TRBD1 matches at 12 bases. V lost 3 bases and J lost 0; bases outside the gene matches: 1. This CDR3 is 16 amino acids long. Per the germline V gene, CDR1 is SGHDT and CDR2 is YYEEEE.

This chain joins TRBV4-2 and TRBJ2-5, with 7 bases matching TRBD1. Germline CDR1 and CDR2: LGHNA and YNFKEQ. Trimming took 6 bases from V and 5 from J; bases not matched to a gene: 15. The CDR3 covers 16 residues. The CDR3 spells CASRPNLDRARETQYF. The DNA for the CDR3 is TGTGCCAGCAGGCCCAATCTAGACAGGGCTAGGGAGACCCAGTACTTC.

The chain joins TRBV19 to TRBJ2-7; TRBD2 aligns across 11 bases. Germline lookup yields CDR1 LNHDA and CDR2 SQIVND (reference sequence). J gave up 1 base and V 10 bases, and 3 bases lay outside the gene matches. This CDR3 spans 13 amino acids. The chain's CDR3 is CATGTSGSYEQYF. The CDR3 DNA follows: TGTGCCACAGGGACTAGCGGTTCCTACGAGCAGTACTTC. The variable domain in full, with the rest retrieved from reference TRBV19 and TRBJ2-7, is DGGITQSPKYLFRKEGQNVTLSCEQNLNHDAMYWYRQDPGQGLRLIYYSQIVNDFQKGDIAEGYSVSREKKESFPLTVTSAQKNPTAFYLCATGTSGSYEQYFGPGTRLTVT.

V gene TRBV27 combines with J gene TRBJ2-1; 8 bases are shared with TRBD2. The germline V gene has CDR1 MNHEY and CDR2 SMNVEV (reference sequence). This CDR3 region has 14 residues. V was clipped by 3 bases and J by 10 bases; unmatched bases: 8. The CDR3 is CASSLTSDPGEQFF. CDR3 coding DNA: TGTGCCAGCAGTTTGACTAGCGATCCGGGGGAGCAGTTCTTC.

This sequence joins TRBV28 and TRBJ1-6, with unresolved D. V was clipped by 2 bases and J by 11 bases, with 10 bases between them. Germline values: CDR1 MDHEN, CDR2 SYDVKM. CDR3 length: 13 residues. CDR3 protein: CASSLRLPAPLHF. Written as DNA, the CDR3 is TGTGCCAGCAGTTTACGACTCCCCGCACCCCTCCACTTT.

The chain carries TRBV2 and TRBJ2-7; TRBD2 matches at 9 bases. After removal of 4 bases from V and 7 bases from J, the junction contained 5 bases not matched to a gene. The CDR3 covers 13 residues. Germline V gene data show CDR1 as SNHLY and CDR2 as FYNNEI. CDR3 in DNA: TGTGCCAGCAGTGGCGGTCTAGCGGGGGAGCAGTACTTC. It is translated as CASSGGLAGEQYF. Full variable domain (remainder filled in from reference TRBV2 and TRBJ2-7): EPEVTQTPSHQVTQMGQEVILRCVPISNHLYFYWYRQILGQKVEFLVSFYNNEISEKSEIFDDQFSVERPDGSNFTLKIRSTKLEDSAMYFCASSGGLAGEQYFGPGTRLTVT.

The J gene is TRBJ2-1, the V gene TRBV7-6, with 8 bases fitting TRBD2. The V and J ends lost 1 base and 1 base, in that order; junction bases with no gene match: 15. This CDR3 region has 20 residues. Germline values: CDR1 SGHVS, CDR2 FNYEAQ. As DNA, the CDR3 is TGTGCCAGCAGCTTAGTCGGGGGGGGGTTGGTTGGAGAGTCCTACAATGAGCAGTTCTTC. Translating it yields CASSLVGGGLVGESYNEQFF.

This chain links TRBV18 with TRBJ1-2; 8 positions match TRBD1. The CDR3 is 16 amino acids. The V segment lost 6 bases and the J segment 7 bases; nucleotides outside the gene matches: 16. The germline V gene has CDR1 KGHSH and CDR2 LQKENI. CDR3 sequence: CASSPSGETGAGGYTF. Written as DNA, the CDR3 is TGTGCCAGCTCGCCCTCCGGCGAGACAGGGGCAGGTGGCTACACCTTC.

This chain uses TRBV6-1 with TRBJ2-1, with 10 bases aligning to TRBD2. Per the germline V gene, CDR1 is MNHNS and CDR2 is SASEGT. This CDR3 has 16 residues. V was clipped by 0 bases and J by 7 bases; unmatched bases: 6. The CDR3 DNA follows: TGTGCCAGCAGTGAAGCCCTAGCGGGAGTATCGAATGAGCAGTTCTTC. Translation: CASSEALAGVSNEQFF.

This chain uses TRBV7-9 with TRBJ1-2, with TRBD1 identical over 8 bases. V gave up 1 base and J gave up 6 bases; unmatched junction bases: 7. The CDR3 covers 15 residues. Germline CDR1 SEHNR, CDR2 FQNEAQ (reference sequence). The CDR3 loop is CASSLGTGGPDGYTF. The CDR3 DNA sequence: TGTGCCAGCAGCTTAGGAACAGGGGGACCTGATGGCTACACCTTC.

The chain is built from TRBV7-2 and TRBJ2-6, with no clear D. The CDR3 is made up of 16 amino acids. Germline CDR1 reads SGHTA; CDR2 reads FQGNSA. V was pared by 1 base and J by 0 bases, with 7 bases between. CDR3 nucleotides: TGTGCCAGCAGCTTAGTGCCAGTCTCTGGGGCCAACGTCCTGACTTTC. This encodes CASSLVPVSGANVLTF.

V usage is TRBV10-1 and J usage is TRBJ2-2; a weak D match, TRBD1 (6 bases). V was trimmed by 5 bases and J by 1 base, leaving 8 bases between them. CDR1 is WNHNN, CDR2 SYGVQD, per germline (reference sequence). This CDR3 is built from 14 residues. The DNA for the CDR3 is TGCGCCAGCAGTCAACAGGGGAACACCGGGGAGCTGTTTTTT. It codes for CASSQQGNTGELFF.

This chain uses TRBV6-5 with TRBJ1-4; weak D call: TRBD1 (5 bases). The germline V and J ends were trimmed by 5 bases and 6 bases, with 13 bases remaining between them. Germline assignment: CDR1 MNHEY and CDR2 SVGAGI. The CDR3 is 14 amino acids. This CDR3 reads CASSTSGNYEKLFF. DNA for the CDR3: TGTGCCAGCAGTACCTCAGGGAATTATGAAAAACTGTTTTTT.

J is TRBJ2-7 and V is TRBV25-1; possibly TRBD1 for D (5 bases). V was shortened by 2 bases and J by 0 bases, with 11 bases between the two germline ends. This CDR3 is built from 15 residues. The germline V gene has CDR1 MGHDK and CDR2 SYGVNS. DNA of the CDR3: TGTGCCAGCAGTGAAGAGGCGGACACCTCCTACGAGCAGTACTTC. Its protein product is CASSEEADTSYEQYF.

The genes are TRBV18 and TRBJ1-3, with D perhaps matching TRBD1 (5 bases). CDR1 and CDR2 from the germline V gene are KGHSH and LQKENI. This CDR3 spans 15 amino acids. The V end was cut by 0 bases, the J end by 4 bases, with 10 bases between. The CDR3 DNA is TGTGCCAGCTCACCACCGGCAGGGCTAGGAAACACCATATATTTT. It translates to CASSPPAGLGNTIYF.

The V gene is TRBV29-1, the J gene TRBJ2-1; TRBD2 matches at 8 bases. The CDR3 length is 14 residues. The V and J ends lost 3 bases and 7 bases, in that order; junction bases with no gene match: 8. The germline V gene has CDR1 SQVTM and CDR2 ANQGSEA. CDR3 nucleotide sequence: TGCAGCGTTGACTTCAGCGGGAGTTTTAATGAGCAGTTCTTC. Encoded protein: CSVDFSGSFNEQFF.